This T cell receptor beta chain derives from a study of human T cells and chemical hapten exposure. Whole-study results and caveats: Higher patch test scores went with higher counts of PT1 expanded TCRs.

About this clonotype itself: Its target is unknown.

Time point defined: patch test 1, 2 weeks after DPC sensitization. Regarding treatment: therapeutic diphenylcyclopropenone sensitization with weekly scalp DPC. Trimming took off 8 bases at V and 6 bases at J, with 7 bases between the two ends. The CDR3 length is 11 residues. The germline CDR1 and CDR2 sequences are MNHEY and SVGEGT. MiXCR, applied by TCRdb to the RACE reads, yields one record per CDR3 protein. The sample records more than 95,000 distinct CDR3 sequences, 9.5% to 13% being singletons. The source of this sequence is a woman between 50 and 59 years old with alopecia areata. Some clones in this sample may be carry-over from other donors' samples. This rearrangement joins TRBV6-2 or TRBV6-3 to TRBJ1-4; TRBD1 might be the D (5 bases). The sequences come from whole blood, collected in connection with sensitization to the hapten diphenylcyclopropenone (DPC). The CDR3 DNA follows: TGTGCCAGCCGGGACTATGAAAAACTGTTTTTT. Its protein product is CASRDYEKLFF.